What follows are 27 T cell receptor beta chains derived from one specimen sequenced in a study of cytomegalovirus exposure and HLA in healthy donors. Data came from immunoSEQ multiplex PCR; TCRdb stores just in-frame clones and leaves some out. The data show about 63,000 clones, 95% seen once. Specimen: PBMCs. Receptor source: a woman younger than 30 in good health and CMV-seropositive.

The rearrangement uses TRBV9 and TRBJ2-1, with D uncertain. CDR3 length: 16 amino acids. With 4 bases removed from V and 4 bases from J, the gap between germline ends came to 18 bases. CDR1 is SGDLS, CDR2 YYNGEE, per germline. The CDR3 sequence: CASSRPLGEAYNEQFF. CDR3 nucleotide sequence: TGTGCCAGCAGCAGACCACTCGGAGAAGCTTACAATGAGCAGTTCTTC.

V gene TRBV28 combines with J gene TRBJ1-5, with 7 bases lining up with TRBD1. The germline V gene encodes CDR1 MDHEN and CDR2 SYDVKM. The V and J ends lost 6 bases and 15 bases, in that order; junction bases with no gene match: 11. The CDR3 runs 12 residues. The CDR3 DNA reads TGTGCCAGCAGCTACGACAGGGTTCAGATGCATTTT. This codes for CASSYDRVQMHF. Based on the CDR3 plus reference TRBV28 and TRBJ1-5, the full variable domain is DVKVTQSSRYLVKRTGEKVFLECVQDMDHENMFWYRQDPGLGLRLIYFSYDVKMKEKGDIPEGYSVSREKKERFSLILESASTNQTSMYLCASSYDRVQMHFGDGTRLSIL.

The J gene is TRBJ2-2, the V gene TRBV7-7; D ambiguous. There are 13 residues in the CDR3. Trimming stripped 5 bases from V and 7 bases from J, with 11 bases between. Germline CDR1 and CDR2: SSHAT and FNYEAQ (reference sequence). CDR3 DNA sequence: TGTGCCAGCAGCCAGACGAGGAACGGGGAGCTGTTTTTT. Residues: CASSQTRNGELFF.

V is TRBV2 and J is TRBJ2-2, with a possible D match to TRBD2 (6 bases). CDR1 SNHLY and CDR2 FYNNEI come from the germline V gene. The CDR3 loop spans 13 amino acids. V was trimmed by 11 bases and J by 7 bases, leaving 17 bases between them. The CDR3 loop is CAGGLRSDGELFF. For the CDR3, the DNA is TGTGCCGGGGGGTTACGCTCGGACGGGGAGCTGTTTTTT.

The gene calls are TRBV19 and TRBJ2-1, with TRBD1 as a possible D gene (6 bases). V gave up 4 bases and J gave up 3 bases, with 16 bases separating them. The CDR3 has 16 amino acids. Germline values: CDR1 LNHDA, CDR2 SQIVND (reference sequence). CDR3 nucleotide sequence: TGTGCCAGTAGTAGAGAGGACAGCCGCCGCTACAATGAGCAGTTCTTC. It yields the protein CASSREDSRRYNEQFF.

This sequence joins TRBV11-2 and TRBJ2-3, with D possibly matching TRBD1 (5 bases). The V end lost 5 bases, the J end lost 4 bases, and 10 bases lay between the germline ends. Germline CDR1 and CDR2: SGHAT and FQNNGV. This CDR3 region has 13 residues. The CDR3 is CASSRTGPDTQYF. Here the CDR3 DNA reads TGTGCCAGCAGCCGAACAGGTCCAGATACGCAGTATTTT.

V usage is TRBV12-5 and J usage is TRBJ2-1; 7 nucleotides align to TRBD2. The junction had 15 bases not matched to a gene; V was cut back by 7 bases and J by 9 bases. Germline V lookup: CDR1 LGHNT, CDR2 FRNRAP. There are 15 residues in the CDR3. Here the CDR3 reads CASAIWGGSFTEQFF. CDR3 in DNA: TGTGCTAGTGCCATATGGGGGGGGAGTTTTACTGAGCAGTTCTTC.

This clone has just a few counts. The chain recombines TRBV10-2 with TRBJ1-2, with D perhaps TRBD1 (6 bases). V lost 4 bases, J lost 3 bases, and 12 bases lay in between. CDR3 length: 14 amino acids. Per the germline V gene, CDR1 is WSHSY and CDR2 is SAAADI. The CDR3 nucleotides read TGCGCCAGCAGTGTGGACAGCGAATACTATGGCTACACCTTC. Translated, it gives CASSVDSEYYGYTF.

The chain employs TRBV6-5 and TRBJ1-2; TRBD1 might be the D (5 bases). The CDR3 spans 13 residues. Trimming removed 0 bases from V and 8 bases from J, with 10 bases in between. Germline lookup yields CDR1 MNHEY and CDR2 SVGAGI. CDR3 protein: CASSYSRGRGYTF. In nucleotides, the CDR3 is TGTGCCAGCAGTTACTCAAGGGGCCGAGGCTACACCTTC.

The chain links TRBV18 to TRBJ2-2; D is unclear. Germline V gene lookup returns CDR1 KGHSH and CDR2 LQKENI. CDR3 length: 13 residues. V was clipped by 3 bases and J by 4 bases, with 6 bases between them. DNA for the CDR3: TGTGCCAGCTCACCCCTCTCCACCGGGGAGCTGTTTTTT. Amino acid sequence: CASSPLSTGELFF.

V and J are TRBV6-1 and TRBJ2-3; tentative D call: TRBD1 (5 bases). The V gene's germline CDR1 is MNHNS and CDR2 SASEGT. The CDR3 consists of 14 residues. V dropped 4 bases and J dropped 2 bases, with 10 bases sitting between them. CDR3 loop: CASSVTGTTDTQYF. CDR3 in DNA: TGTGCCAGCAGTGTTACAGGTACCACAGATACGCAGTATTTT.

Only one count was recorded for this clone. The chain couples TRBV28 to TRBJ2-7, with a weak D call TRBD1 (6 bases). Germline V gives CDR1 MDHEN, CDR2 SYDVKM. Trimming left V 4 bases short and J 2 bases short, with 18 bases between. CDR3 length equals 16 residues. As DNA, the CDR3 is TGTGCCAGCAGTTCATACCGGGACACCCTTACCTACGAGCAGTACTTC. Translating gives CASSSYRDTLTYEQYF.

The V gene is TRBV4-2, the J gene TRBJ2-1, with 8 nucleotides matching TRBD2. Germline V gives CDR1 LGHNA, CDR2 YNFKEQ. The J segment lost 9 bases and the V segment lost 0 bases, leaving 7 bases of the junction unmatched. The CDR3 is 15 residues long. CDR3 DNA sequence: TGTGCCAGCAGCCAAGAACGGGGGGGCGTAGGTGAGCAGTTCTTC. It specifies CASSQERGGVGEQFF.

CDR3 DNA: TGTGCCTGGAGTGCGGGACAGGATAATTCACCCCTCCACTTT. Translated, it gives CAWSAGQDNSPLHF. The chain employs TRBV30 and TRBJ1-6; 8 bases agree with TRBD1. V was clipped by 1 base and J by 5 bases; unmatched bases: 1. The CDR3 covers 14 residues. The germline V gene encodes CDR1 GTSNPN and CDR2 SVGIG (reference sequence).

J is TRBJ1-2 and V is TRBV7-6; unclear D gene. This CDR3 comprises 15 residues. Trimming stripped 1 base from V and 0 bases from J, with 9 bases between. Germline CDR1 reads SGHVS; CDR2 reads FNYEAQ. The CDR3 loop is CASSLDIGANYGYTF. The CDR3 DNA sequence: TGTGCCAGCAGCTTAGACATTGGTGCTAACTATGGCTACACCTTC.

A remark on this clone: An end of the junction differs from the germline gene, which may be a read error. V gene TRBV6-5 combines with J gene TRBJ1-1; the D is unclear. Germline CDR1 is MNHEY and CDR2 is SVGAGI. This CDR3 has 11 amino acids. CDR3 in DNA: TGTGCCAGCAACCGTGGTTCTGAGGCTTTCTTT. Translation: CASNRGSEAFF.

The gene calls are TRBV28 and TRBJ1-2; no clear D gene. Germline V CDR1 and CDR2: MDHEN, SYDVKM. The CDR3 has 14 residues. The ends were cut back, 2 bases at V and 2 bases at J, with 9 bases in the middle. This chain's CDR3 is CASSLMAGNYGYTF. Written as DNA, the CDR3 is TGTGCCAGCAGTTTAATGGCCGGGAACTATGGCTACACCTTC.

The rearrangement uses TRBV4-1 and TRBJ1-1; D might be TRBD1 (5 bases). Per the germline V gene, CDR1 is MGHRA and CDR2 is YSYEKL. V was cut by 0 bases and J by 1 base, with 9 bases left in between. This CDR3 has 15 residues. The CDR3 DNA follows: TGCGCCAGCAGCCAAGAAACACAGGCGAACACTGAAGCTTTCTTT. It translates to CASSQETQANTEAFF.

The chain has TRBV7-2 and TRBJ1-4; TRBD1 agrees at 10 bases. CDR1 SGHTA and CDR2 FQGNSA come from the germline V gene. The CDR3 consists of 17 residues. The junction had 14 bases not matched to a gene; V was cut back by 5 bases and J by 8 bases. The CDR3: CASSPNIPGQGREKLFF. The CDR3 DNA reads as TGTGCCAGCAGCCCGAACATTCCGGGACAGGGGAGGGAAAAACTGTTTTTT.

The chain employs TRBV4-2 and TRBJ2-5; 10 nucleotides agree with TRBD1. The CDR3 has 15 amino acids. V dropped 4 bases and J dropped 3; count of bases not matched to a gene: 5. Looked up from germline, CDR1 is LGHNA and CDR2 is YNFKEQ. The CDR3 sequence: CASSRWDRGKETQYF. The CDR3 nucleotides read TGTGCCAGCAGCCGGTGGGACAGGGGTAAAGAGACCCAGTACTTC.

V usage is TRBV13 and J usage is TRBJ2-1, with no clear D. Germline lookup yields CDR1 PRHDT and CDR2 FYEKMQ (reference sequence). Trimming took 5 bases from V and 4 from J, leaving 9 bases between them. This CDR3 spans 13 amino acids. CDR3 DNA sequence: TGTGCCAGCAGCCCCAACCTATACAATGAGCAGTTCTTC. Translated: CASSPNLYNEQFF. Combining the CDR3 with reference TRBV13 and TRBJ2-1 gives the whole variable domain AAGVIQSPRHLIKEKRETATLKCYPIPRHDTVYWYQQGPGQDPQFLISFYEKMQSDKGSIPDRFSAQQFSDYHSELNMSSLELGDSALYFCASSPNLYNEQFFGPGTRLTVL.

The CDR3 nucleotides read TGTGCCAGCAGCTTAGACAGTTATAACTATGGCTACACCTTC. It codes for CASSLDSYNYGYTF. The chain combines TRBV7-9 with TRBJ1-2, with no clear D. This CDR3 is built from 14 residues. V was trimmed by 1 base and J by 1 base, leaving 7 bases between them. Germline V gene sequence: CDR1 SEHNR, CDR2 FQNEAQ (reference sequence).

This clone occurred once. The gene calls are TRBV7-6 and TRBJ2-7; D might be TRBD2 (6 bases). The germline V and J ends were trimmed by 5 bases and 3 bases, with 11 bases remaining between them. This CDR3 contains 13 residues. Germline values: CDR1 SGHVS, CDR2 FNYEAQ. Written as DNA, the CDR3 is TGTGCCAGCAGCGCGGGACTGGGCTACGAGCAGTACTTC. This codes for CASSAGLGYEQYF.

The chain has TRBV19 and TRBJ2-1, with 7 nucleotides matching TRBD2. This CDR3 region has 13 residues. V dropped 7 bases and J dropped 9; count of bases not matched to a gene: 9. The germline CDR1 and CDR2 sequences are LNHDA and SQIVND (reference sequence). CDR3 amino acids: CASKVGGSGEQFF. CDR3 nucleotide sequence: TGTGCCAGTAAGGTCGGCGGGAGTGGTGAGCAGTTCTTC.

The chain has TRBV15 and TRBJ2-7, with D possibly TRBD1 on 6 matching bases. V was trimmed by 4 bases and J by 4 bases, leaving 14 bases between them. The V gene's germline CDR1 is LNHNV and CDR2 YYDKDF (reference sequence). The CDR3 covers 14 residues. As DNA, the CDR3 is TGTGCCACCAGCACCAGGGGTAGGGATTACGAGCAGTACTTC. Residues: CATSTRGRDYEQYF.

This clone was picked up a small number of times. The chain is built from TRBV5-1 and TRBJ1-2; 7 positions agree with TRBD1. This CDR3 has 14 amino acids. Per the germline V gene, CDR1 is SGHRS and CDR2 is YFSETQ. V shed 3 bases and J 3 bases; nucleotides not matched to a gene: 5. The chain's CDR3 is CASSYRQGDYGYTF. The CDR3 DNA reads as TGCGCCAGCAGCTACCGACAGGGTGACTATGGCTACACCTTC.

The CDR3: CATSRGFQADRDGYTF. Written as DNA, the CDR3 is TGTGCCACCAGCAGAGGCTTCCAAGCTGACAGAGATGGCTACACCTTC. The J gene is TRBJ1-2, the V gene TRBV15; a weak D match, TRBD1 (5 bases). The CDR3 has 16 residues. The ends were cut back, 1 base at V and 6 bases at J, with 18 bases in the middle. Germline V lookup: CDR1 LNHNV, CDR2 YYDKDF (reference sequence).